The 27 T cell receptor beta chains in this list originate from one sample, sequenced in a study of control samples from healthy donors and cancer patients. Sequenced by immunoSEQ multiplex PCR; TCRdb stores in-frame clones only, minus some. The sample carries about 140,000 clones, 88% recorded once. Sequenced sample: blood. The receptors were gathered from a man younger than 35 in good health.

CDR3 sequence (DNA): TGTGCCAGTAGGGAAGCGGGGGGCAAGTCGAAGGAAGCTTTCTTT. Translated: CASREAGGKSKEAFF. The chain couples TRBV19 to TRBJ1-1, with a possible D match to TRBD1 (6 bases). CDR3 length: 15 amino acids. Germline CDR1 and CDR2: LNHDA and SQIVND (reference sequence). The germline V and J ends were trimmed by 6 bases and 8 bases, with 22 bases remaining between them.

A single count supports this clone. The V and J genes are TRBV28 and TRBJ1-5; the D gene is possibly TRBD1 (6 bases). Germline V gives CDR1 MDHEN, CDR2 SYDVKM. The CDR3 totals 15 residues. This chain's CDR3 is CAALERGRSNQPQHF. DNA of the CDR3: TGTGCGGCACTAGAAAGGGGGAGGTCGAATCAGCCCCAGCATTTT.

The rearrangement uses TRBV5-1 and TRBJ2-1; possibly TRBD1 or TRBD2 for D (6 bases each). The CDR3 is 15 amino acids. V was clipped by 6 bases and J by 5 bases, with 18 bases between them. CDR1 and CDR2 (germline): SGHRS, YFSETQ. CDR3 nucleotides: TGCGCCAGCACCCTAATGGGGGGCCAGAACAATGAGCAGTTCTTC. This codes for CASTLMGGQNNEQFF.

The gene calls are TRBV28 and TRBJ1-5; TRBD1 aligns across 9 bases. This CDR3 is built from 16 residues. From germline, CDR1 is MDHEN and CDR2 SYDVKM. The V segment lost 4 bases and the J segment 4 bases; nucleotides outside the gene matches: 8. The DNA for the CDR3 is TGTGCCAGCAGTTCTCAGGGACAGGGCCCGAATCAGCCCCAGCATTTT. Translation: CASSSQGQGPNQPQHF.

V is TRBV6-6 and J is TRBJ1-2; D remains unclear. This CDR3 has 12 amino acids. Per germline, CDR1 MNHNY and CDR2 SVGAGI (reference sequence). Deletions cut 5 bases from V and 3 bases from J, with 7 bases between. The CDR3 spells CASSAGYYGYTF. Written as DNA, the CDR3 is TGTGCCAGCAGTGCCGGATACTATGGCTACACCTTC.

This clone appeared a single time. The genes are TRBV24-1 and TRBJ2-7; D is perhaps TRBD1 (5 bases). Germline V gene lookup returns CDR1 KGHDR and CDR2 SFDVKD. Trimming shortened V by 5 bases and J by 5 bases, and 18 bases separated the two germline ends. This CDR3 is built from 15 residues. The CDR3 region has the DNA TGTGCCACCAGTGTAGGGGCCCAGGCCAGGAACGAGCAGTACTTC. Residues: CATSVGAQARNEQYF.

The chain links TRBV4-3 to TRBJ2-1; 8 bases line up with TRBD1. CDR1 is LGHNA and CDR2 is YSLEER in the germline V gene. The CDR3 runs 15 residues. Germline trimming cut 4 bases from V and 4 bases from J; bases unmatched to any gene: 6. The CDR3 here is CASSRGQGRYNEQFF. The CDR3, as DNA: TGCGCCAGCAGCCGAGGACAGGGACGATACAATGAGCAGTTCTTC.

J is TRBJ1-4 and V is TRBV5-1; 8 bases match TRBD1. This CDR3 is built from 15 residues. V trimming: 0 bases; J trimming: 7 bases; junction bases outside the gene matches: 5. CDR1 and CDR2 from the germline V gene are SGHRS and YFSETQ. The CDR3 sequence is CASSLAETGVEKLFF. CDR3 DNA sequence: TGCGCCAGCAGCTTGGCCGAGACAGGGGTTGAAAAACTGTTTTTT. The whole variable domain, filled in from reference TRBV5-1 and TRBJ1-4, reads KAGVTQTPRYLIKTRGQQVTLSCSPISGHRSVSWYQQTPGQGLQFLFEYFSETQRNKGNFPGRFSGRQFSNSRSEMNVSTLELGDSALYLCASSLAETGVEKLFFGSGTQLSVL.

The CDR3 DNA reads as TGCGCCAGCAGCTTGAAGGCAGGGGGCTCCTACGAGCAGTACTTC. It translates to CASSLKAGGSYEQYF. The chain employs TRBV5-1 and TRBJ2-7; 7 positions match TRBD1. The CDR3 runs to 15 residues. The germline gives CDR1 SGHRS, CDR2 YFSETQ. V lost 1 base, J lost 0 bases, and 4 bases stayed unmatched.

The rearrangement joins TRBV28 to TRBJ2-7; D not certain. V shed 6 bases and J shed 6 bases, with 18 bases lying between them. CDR1 MDHEN and CDR2 SYDVKM come from the germline V gene. This CDR3 has 14 amino acids. The DNA of the CDR3 is TGTGCCAGCAGGTTAGACCCGCCGAGCACCGAGCAGTACTTC. Translation gives CASRLDPPSTEQYF.

This clone showed up just once. The chain employs TRBV9 and TRBJ1-1; D not certain. This CDR3 contains 13 residues. V lost 0 bases to trimming and J lost 1 base, with 4 bases between them. The germline V gene has CDR1 SGDLS and CDR2 YYNGEE. Here the CDR3 reads CASSVGKNTEAFF. For the CDR3, the DNA is TGTGCCAGCAGCGTAGGGAAGAACACTGAAGCTTTCTTT.

The chain has TRBV11-3 and TRBJ2-3, with D unclear. The CDR3 spans 15 residues. V lost 0 bases and J lost 1, with 8 bases in between. CDR1 and CDR2 from the germline V gene are SGHNT and YENEEA. The CDR3 region has the DNA TGTGCCAGCAGCTTAGATACGGACCGCACAGATACGCAGTATTTT. It codes for CASSLDTDRTDTQYF.

This chain joins TRBV28 and TRBJ2-7; no firm D call. The CDR3 is 14 amino acids. Trimming shortened V by 5 bases and J by 0 bases, and 11 bases separated the two germline ends. Germline V gives CDR1 MDHEN, CDR2 SYDVKM. The CDR3 nucleotides read TGTGCCAGCAGTAAGAAGGCCCTCTCCTACGAGCAGTACTTC. Amino acid sequence: CASSKKALSYEQYF.

This sequence joins TRBV19 and TRBJ2-2; 11 bases are a match to TRBD2. The junction had 9 bases not matched to a gene; V was cut back by 5 bases and J by 7 bases. The germline CDR1 and CDR2 sequences are LNHDA and SQIVND (reference sequence). The CDR3 has 16 residues. For the CDR3, the DNA is TGTGCCAGTAGTCGGCTAGCGGGGGGTTTGAGCGGGGAGCTGTTTTTT. It encodes CASSRLAGGLSGELFF.

The rearrangement uses TRBV11-2 and TRBJ2-5; TRBD1 aligns across 7 bases. Germline values: CDR1 SGHAT, CDR2 FQNNGV. With V trimmed by 4 bases and J by 14 bases, 7 bases remained unmatched. CDR3 length: 11 amino acids. The CDR3 protein is CASSSGRDSYF. The CDR3 coding sequence is TGTGCCAGCAGCTCAGGACGGGACAGCTACTTC.

Here the CDR3 reads CATWGGYGYTF. For the CDR3, the DNA is TGTGCCACCTGGGGTGGCTATGGCTACACCTTC. This chain joins TRBV27 and TRBJ1-2; no definite D call. CDR3 length: 11 amino acids. Germline V gene lookup returns CDR1 MNHEY and CDR2 SMNVEV (reference sequence). The V end lost 10 bases, the J end lost 4 bases, and 10 bases lay between the germline ends.

The sample holds one count of this clone. The chain carries TRBV24-1 and TRBJ2-1; a weak D match, TRBD2 (5 bases). Per germline, CDR1 KGHDR and CDR2 SFDVKD. V gave up 6 bases and J gave up 0 bases, with 11 bases separating them. CDR3 size: 15 residues. The CDR3 region is CATSPRVSSYNEQFF. The DNA for the CDR3 is TGTGCCACCAGTCCGCGGGTGAGCTCCTACAATGAGCAGTTCTTC.

This chain uses TRBV20-1 with TRBJ2-6; no reliable D call. Germline CDR1 DFQATT, CDR2 SNEGSKA (reference sequence). This CDR3 comprises 14 residues. Trimming removed 3 bases at V and 4 bases at J, with 10 bases between. In nucleotides, the CDR3 is TGCAGTGCTAGTGCCCAGACAGGGGCCAACGTCCTGACTTTC. Translation: CSASAQTGANVLTF.

CDR3 DNA: TGTGCCAGCAGCTTAGCGCACTATGGCTACACCTTC. Translation: CASSLAHYGYTF. The chain is built from TRBV7-2 and TRBJ1-2; unclear D gene. Trimming removed 0 bases from V and 3 bases from J, with 2 bases in between. The CDR3 extends over 12 amino acids. Germline-derived CDR1 and CDR2 are SGHTA and FQGNSA. Filled out from reference TRBV7-2 and TRBJ1-2, the complete variable domain reads GAGVSQSPSNKVTEKGKDVELRCDPISGHTALYWYRQSLGQGLEFLIYFQGNSAPDKSGLPSDRFSAERTGGSVSTLTIQRTQQEDSAVYLCASSLAHYGYTFGSGTRLTVV.

The chain employs TRBV30 and TRBJ2-7; possible D gene TRBD1, 5 bases. The CDR3 has 14 amino acids. Trimming took 3 bases from V and 2 from J, leaving 14 bases between them. Germline assignment: CDR1 GTSNPN and CDR2 SVGIG (reference sequence). The CDR3 reads CAWSPRGMPYEQYF. The CDR3 DNA sequence: TGTGCCTGGAGCCCAAGGGGTATGCCCTACGAGCAGTACTTC. The entire variable domain, with the rest obtained from reference TRBV30 and TRBJ2-7, is as follows: SQTIHQWPATLVQPVGSPLSLECTVEGTSNPNLYWYRQAAGRGLQLLFYSVGIGQISSEVPQNLSASRPQDRQFILSSKKLLLSDSGFYLCAWSPRGMPYEQYFGPGTRLTVT.

The chain has TRBV6-5 and TRBJ1-6; 10 positions agree with TRBD1. After removal of 6 bases from V and 18 bases from J, the junction contained 11 bases not matched to a gene. CDR1 MNHEY and CDR2 SVGAGI come from the germline V gene. CDR3 length: 13 amino acids. This chain's CDR3 is CASRDRGENSPHF. The CDR3 coding sequence is TGTGCCAGCAGGGACAGGGGGGAAAATAGTCCCCACTTT.

This CDR3 is CASSLVSGTIYF. For the CDR3, the DNA is TGTGCCAGCAGCTTGGTGTCTGGCACCATATATTTT. The rearrangement links TRBV5-6 to TRBJ1-3; no firm D call. V shed 0 bases and J shed 9 bases, with 7 bases lying between them. Per the germline V gene, CDR1 is SGHDT and CDR2 is YYEEEE. CDR3 size: 12 residues.

The chain links TRBV2 to TRBJ1-3; tentatively, D is TRBD1 (5 bases). Germline V gene sequence: CDR1 SNHLY, CDR2 FYNNEI. The V end lost 6 bases, the J end lost 8 bases, and 5 bases lay between the germline ends. This CDR3 has 10 residues. DNA for the CDR3: TGTGCCAGCAGGGGGGACACCATATATTTT. Translating gives CASRGDTIYF. The whole variable domain, filled in from reference TRBV2 and TRBJ1-3, reads EPEVTQTPSHQVTQMGQEVILRCVPISNHLYFYWYRQILGQKVEFLVSFYNNEISEKSEIFDDQFSVERPDGSNFTLKIRSTKLEDSAMYFCASRGDTIYFGEGSWLTVV.

In regard to this clone: A junction boundary mismatches the germline segment, possibly from a read error. The chain carries TRBV28 and TRBJ1-2; no reliable D call. The CDR3 covers 12 residues. CDR1 is MDHEN, CDR2 SYDVKM, per germline. CDR3 nucleotide sequence: TGTGCCAGCAGTTTGGCGGACTATGGCTACGCCTTC. Protein sequence: CASSLADYGYAF.

The V call is TRBV24-1, the J call TRBJ1-6, with a weak D call TRBD1 (5 bases). V gave up 9 bases and J gave up 7 bases, with 15 bases separating them. The V gene's germline CDR1 is KGHDR and CDR2 SFDVKD. This CDR3 contains 14 residues. The CDR3 region has the DNA TGTGCCACCTTGCAGGGAGTGATGAATTCACCCCTCCACTTT. Protein product: CATLQGVMNSPLHF.

This clone appeared a single time. J is TRBJ1-2 and V is TRBV3-1 (or the pseudogene TRBV3-2); D not certain. CDR1 and CDR2 from the germline V gene are LGHDT and YNNKEL (reference sequence). V lost 4 bases, J lost 5 bases, and 8 bases lay in between. This CDR3 contains 12 residues. The CDR3 region is CASSPGRYGYTF. In DNA form, the CDR3 reads TGTGCCAGCAGCCCGGGGAGGTATGGCTACACCTTC.

The chain recombines TRBV9 with TRBJ1-4; 9 nucleotides line up with TRBD1. Germline values: CDR1 SGDLS, CDR2 YYNGEE. The V gene end was trimmed by 5 bases and the J gene end by 8 bases; junction bases not matched to a gene: 7. This CDR3 contains 14 residues. Here the CDR3 reads CASSKGQGGEKLFF. In DNA, the CDR3 is TGTGCCAGCAGTAAGGGACAGGGAGGGGAAAAACTGTTTTTT.